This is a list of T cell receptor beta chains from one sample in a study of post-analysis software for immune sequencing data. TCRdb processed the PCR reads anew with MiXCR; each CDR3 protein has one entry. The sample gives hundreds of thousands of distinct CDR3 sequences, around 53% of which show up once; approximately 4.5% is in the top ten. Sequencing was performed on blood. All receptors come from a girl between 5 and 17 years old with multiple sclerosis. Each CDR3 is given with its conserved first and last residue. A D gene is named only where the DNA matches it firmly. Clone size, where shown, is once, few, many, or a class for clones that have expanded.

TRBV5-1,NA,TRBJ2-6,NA,CASSPIEAGANVLTF,TGCGCCAGCAGCCCCATCGAGGCTGGGGCCAACGTTCTGACTTTC
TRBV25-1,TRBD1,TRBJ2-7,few,CASSEISTGGHEQYF,TGTGCCAGCAGTGAAATCTCGACAGGGGGGCACGAGCAGTACTTC
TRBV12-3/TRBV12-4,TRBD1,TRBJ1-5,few,CASSVTGGDNQPQHF,TGTGCCAGCAGTGTGACAGGGGGCGACAATCAGCCCCAGCATTTT
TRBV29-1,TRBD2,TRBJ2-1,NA,CSVELSGGANEQFF,TGCAGCGTTGAACTCAGCGGGGGTGCGAATGAGCAGTTCTTC
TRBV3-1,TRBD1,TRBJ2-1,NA,CASTAPPGQGTNEQFF,TGTGCCAGCACCGCTCCTCCGGGACAGGGTACGAATGAGCAGTTCTTC
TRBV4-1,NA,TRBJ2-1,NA,CASSQTDITNEQFF,TGCGCCAGCAGCCAAACGGACATTACCAATGAGCAGTTCTTC
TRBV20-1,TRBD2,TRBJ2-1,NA,CSAKLAGGPPNEQFF,TGCAGTGCTAAACTAGCGGGAGGGCCTCCAAATGAGCAGTTCTTC
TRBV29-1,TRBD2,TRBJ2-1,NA,CSVASLAGGQASYNEQFF,TGCAGCGTTGCATCATTAGCGGGGGGACAGGCCTCCTACAATGAGCAGTTCTTC
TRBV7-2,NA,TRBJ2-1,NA,CASSLNPGAGEQFF,TGTGCCAGCAGCTTAAACCCGGGGGCGGGTGAGCAGTTCTTC
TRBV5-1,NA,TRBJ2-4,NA,CASSLGPFGVTATAKNIQYF,TGCGCCAGCAGCTTGGGGCCCTTCGGCGTGACAGCGACAGCCAAAAACATTCAGTACTTC
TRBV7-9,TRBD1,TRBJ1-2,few,CASSFPQGATNYGYTF,TGTGCCAGCAGCTTCCCACAGGGGGCGACTAACTATGGCTACACCTTC
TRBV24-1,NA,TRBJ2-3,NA,CATSDSRGAFTDTQYF,TGTGCCACCAGTGATTCCCGGGGGGCCTTTACAGATACGCAGTATTTT
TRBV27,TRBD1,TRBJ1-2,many,CASSLTGTYGYTF,TGTGCCAGCAGTTTGACAGGGACCTATGGCTACACCTTC
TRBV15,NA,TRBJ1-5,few,CATSRDPGGNQPQHF,TGTGCCACCAGCAGAGATCCGGGGGGGAATCAGCCCCAGCATTTT